This T cell receptor beta chain was documented in a study of a mutant IDH1 vaccine in newly diagnosed glioma. The CDR3 is 15 amino acids. V was pared by 6 bases and J by 0 bases, with 13 bases between. CDR1 is SGDLS, CDR2 YYNGEE, per germline. With respect to this clone: As yet, its antigen is unknown.

Time point described: week 35, safety follow-up. In every dose of vaccine, 300 ug of mutant IDH1 20-mer peptide was given alongside topical imiquimod. Using immunoSEQ multiplex PCR, the repertoire was profiled, and TCRdb retains in-frame clones only, with some absent. This sample has 65,000 to 85,000 clones, with approximately 86% found just once. This sequence was found in a man younger than 40 with glioma. This chain uses TRBV9 with TRBJ2-1, with D possibly being TRBD2 (6 bases). The material sequenced was PBMCs, taken from a glioma patient whose treatment included an IDH1 peptide vaccine. The CDR3 is CASKIGTPSYNEQFF. Written as DNA, the CDR3 is TGTGCCAGCAAAATTGGGACTCCCTCCTACAATGAGCAGTTCTTC.